Presented here are 22 T cell receptor beta chains from one specimen sequenced in a study of blood T cell repertoires in COVID-19. TCRdb's copy holds only in-frame clones and misses some; the assay was immunoSEQ multiplex PCR. The sample has some 90,000 clones; over 75% are singletons. Sequencing was done on a sample of peripheral blood. These receptors came from a man aged 55-75 years with acute or convalescent COVID-19.

The chain employs TRBV20-1 and TRBJ2-5; D is ambiguous. The CDR3 is 11 residues long. Germline V CDR1 and CDR2: DFQATT, SNEGSKA (reference sequence). V shed 5 bases and J shed 1 base, with 5 bases lying between them. The CDR3 loop reads CSALIQETQYF. DNA for the CDR3: TGCAGTGCTTTAATCCAAGAGACCCAGTACTTC.

The rearrangement joins TRBV28 to TRBJ1-3; D might be TRBD1 (6 bases). In germline, CDR1 is MDHEN, CDR2 SYDVKM. V lost 7 bases to trimming and J lost 2 bases, with 9 bases between them. This CDR3 has 13 amino acids. The CDR3 reads CASMSGAGNTIYF. CDR3 DNA: TGTGCCAGCATGTCAGGGGCTGGAAACACCATATATTTT.

This clone was recorded only once. This chain joins TRBV19 and TRBJ2-2; 7 nucleotides align to TRBD1. Losses at the gene ends were 5 bases for V and 6 bases for J; bases not matched to a gene: 6. The CDR3 spans 14 residues. CDR1 and CDR2 (germline): LNHDA, SQIVND (reference sequence). The CDR3, as DNA: TGTGCCAGTAGTCCCCTACAGGGGCCCGGGGAGCTGTTTTTT. Protein product: CASSPLQGPGELFF.

This clone was counted a few times. V usage is TRBV6-5 and J usage is TRBJ2-1; 8 positions match TRBD2. This CDR3 contains 12 residues. V shed 5 bases, J shed 9 bases, and the junction held 3 bases outside the gene matches. Germline CDR1 reads MNHEY; CDR2 reads SVGAGI. The CDR3 DNA follows: TGTGCCAGCAGTAATAGCGGGATTGAGCAGTTCTTC. It translates to CASSNSGIEQFF.

The rearrangement links TRBV5-1 to TRBJ1-2, with TRBD1 matching 9 bases. Germline-derived CDR1 and CDR2 are SGHRS and YFSETQ. This CDR3 has 14 residues. Trimming at V came to 3 bases and at J to 6 bases, leaving 6 bases not matched to a gene. CDR3 coding DNA: TGCGCCAGCAGCTCCAACGACAGGGGGGATGGCTACACCTTC. Translation gives CASSSNDRGDGYTF.

The rearrangement links TRBV7-2 to TRBJ1-6; 7 bases match TRBD1. V lost 7 bases, J lost 7 bases, and 4 bases stayed unmatched. The CDR3 consists of 13 residues. Germline loops: CDR1 SGHTA, CDR2 FQGNSA. The CDR3 coding sequence is TGTGCCAGCAACGACAGGGCCAATTCACCCCTCCACTTT. Translated, it gives CASNDRANSPLHF. Filled out from reference TRBV7-2 and TRBJ1-6, the complete variable domain reads GAGVSQSPSNKVTEKGKDVELRCDPISGHTALYWYRQSLGQGLEFLIYFQGNSAPDKSGLPSDRFSAERTGGSVSTLTIQRTQQEDSAVYLCASNDRANSPLHFGNGTRLTVT.

The CDR3 region has the DNA TGCGCCAGCAGTGATCGGGAGCTCACAGATACGCAGTATTTT. Translated: CASSDRELTDTQYF. V gene TRBV10-1 combines with J gene TRBJ2-3, with a tentative D call TRBD2 (6 bases). The CDR3 contains 14 residues. V was pared by 3 bases and J by 2 bases, with 9 bases between. The germline CDR1 and CDR2 sequences are WNHNN and SYGVQD (reference sequence).

The V gene is TRBV11-2, the J gene TRBJ2-3, with a weak D call TRBD2 (5 bases). CDR3 length: 12 amino acids. Per germline, CDR1 SGHAT and CDR2 FQNNGV. V lost 3 bases and J lost 9, with 10 bases in between. The CDR3 DNA sequence: TGTGCCAGCAGCTTCGGACTTCCAACGCAGTATTTT. This translates into CASSFGLPTQYF.

This clone is medium-sized in the sample. The CDR3: CASSPRDRATSEQYF. In nucleotides, the CDR3 is TGTGCCAGCAGCCCCCGGGACAGGGCAACAAGCGAGCAGTACTTC. This chain connects TRBV9 to TRBJ2-7, with 9 bases lining up with TRBD1. V was pared by 4 bases and J by 6 bases, with 11 bases of the junction left unmatched. Germline V gene data show CDR1 as SGDLS and CDR2 as YYNGEE. CDR3 length: 15 amino acids. Filled out from reference TRBV9 and TRBJ2-7, the complete variable domain reads DSGVTQTPKHLITATGQRVTLRCSPRSGDLSVYWYQQSLDQGLQFLIQYYNGEERAKGNILERFSAQQFPDLHSELNLSSLELGDSALYFCASSPRDRATSEQYFGPGTRLTVT.

The CDR3 coding sequence is TGTGCCAGTAGTTCGGCCCTAGCGGGCTCCACCGGGGAGCTGTTTTTT. Protein: CASSSALAGSTGELFF. The rearrangement links TRBV19 to TRBJ2-2; TRBD2 matches at 8 bases. Germline CDR1 and CDR2: LNHDA and SQIVND (reference sequence). CDR3 length equals 16 residues. The V and J ends lost 5 bases and 4 bases, in that order; junction bases with no gene match: 9. Complete variable domain (other parts from reference TRBV19 and TRBJ2-2): DGGITQSPKYLFRKEGQNVTLSCEQNLNHDAMYWYRQDPGQGLRLIYYSQIVNDFQKGDIAEGYSVSREKKESFPLTVTSAQKNPTAFYLCASSSALAGSTGELFFGEGSRLTVL.

This chain joins TRBV11-3 and TRBJ2-5; 9 bases map to TRBD1. J lost 1 base, V lost 0 bases, and 3 bases had no gene match. The germline CDR1 and CDR2 sequences are SGHNT and YENEEA. The CDR3 runs to 16 residues. The CDR3 DNA reads as TGTGCCAGCAGCTTAGAGGGGACAGGGATCCAAGAGACCCAGTACTTC. Translating it yields CASSLEGTGIQETQYF.

The V call is TRBV6-2 or TRBV6-3, the J call TRBJ1-2; possible D gene TRBD1, 5 bases. Trimming left V 2 bases short and J 4 bases short, with 11 bases between. The CDR3 length is 14 residues. Germline CDR1 MNHEY, CDR2 SVGEGT. DNA for the CDR3: TGTGCCAGCAGTTACCTCGGGGGTTTCTATGGCTACACCTTC. Encoded protein: CASSYLGGFYGYTF.

The CDR3, as DNA: TGTGCCAGTAGTACCCAAACAGTAGGCTCCTACGAGCAGTACTTC. Its protein is CASSTQTVGSYEQYF. The chain couples TRBV19 to TRBJ2-7; D is ambiguous. Germline CDR1 LNHDA, CDR2 SQIVND (reference sequence). This CDR3 contains 15 residues. The ends were cut back, 4 bases at V and 0 bases at J, with 13 bases in the middle.

This clone was seen a few times. In DNA form, the CDR3 reads TGTGCCAGCAGGTTGGGGACTAGCGGGAGAGTCGAGCAGTTCTTC. Encoded protein: CASRLGTSGRVEQFF. The V and J genes are TRBV27 and TRBJ2-1, with 14 bases fitting TRBD2. This CDR3 has 15 residues. CDR1 MNHEY and CDR2 SMNVEV come from the germline V gene (reference sequence). After removal of 6 bases from V and 10 bases from J, the junction contained 8 bases not matched to a gene.

V usage is TRBV5-1 and J usage is TRBJ2-5, with 7 positions matching TRBD1. J was trimmed by 4 bases and V by 2 bases; bases with no gene match: 2. Germline lookup yields CDR1 SGHRS and CDR2 YFSETQ. CDR3 size: 13 residues. The CDR3 region is CASSLSGGETQYF. DNA of the CDR3: TGCGCCAGCAGCTTATCAGGGGGAGAGACCCAGTACTTC.

Here the CDR3 DNA reads TGTGCCAGCAGTCCCGTGGGAGGTAGGGAGCAGTACTTC. Translating it yields CASSPVGGREQYF. The genes are TRBV6-6 and TRBJ2-7; D may be TRBD2 (6 bases). The CDR3 consists of 13 residues. Germline assignment: CDR1 MNHNY and CDR2 SVGAGI (reference sequence). The ends were cut back, 5 bases at V and 7 bases at J, with 15 bases in the middle.

V usage is TRBV27 and J usage is TRBJ1-3; D unclear. Germline CDR1 reads MNHEY; CDR2 reads SMNVEV (reference sequence). V was shortened by 0 bases and J by 4 bases, with 10 bases between the two germline ends. This CDR3 spans 15 amino acids. The CDR3 nucleotides are TGTGCCAGCAGTTTATCGGTTGGCAGAGGAAACACCATATATTTT. Its protein product is CASSLSVGRGNTIYF.

The rearrangement links TRBV5-1 to TRBJ1-6; D possibly corresponds to TRBD1 (6 bases). V lost 2 bases and J lost 5, with 20 bases in between. Germline V gene sequence: CDR1 SGHRS, CDR2 YFSETQ. The CDR3 is 18 amino acids. The CDR3 loop reads CASSFQPSGGGDNSPLHF. DNA of the CDR3: TGCGCCAGCAGCTTCCAGCCCTCTGGGGGGGGCGATAATTCACCCCTCCACTTT.

This clone appeared a single time. The V and J genes are TRBV9 and TRBJ2-2; 14 positions match TRBD2. Per the germline V gene, CDR1 is SGDLS and CDR2 is YYNGEE. The CDR3 runs 18 residues. Trimming cost V 5 bases and J 7 bases; bases outside gene matches: 13. As DNA, the CDR3 is TGTGCCAGCAGTGGGAAACGACTAGCGGGGGGGCTGGGCGGGGAGCTGTTTTTT. Residues: CASSGKRLAGGLGGELFF.

The rearrangement uses TRBV10-3 and TRBJ1-2, with 8 bases matching TRBD1. V was pared by 4 bases and J by 8 bases, with 9 bases of the junction left unmatched. Per the germline V gene, CDR1 is ENHRY and CDR2 is SYGVKD. CDR3 length equals 14 residues. The CDR3 DNA reads as TGTGCCATCAGTGGTGGACAGGGAGTGGGGGGCTACACCTTC. Encoded protein: CAISGGQGVGGYTF.

This clone has only a few counts. The chain links TRBV5-6 to TRBJ1-1, with TRBD1 as a possible D gene (5 bases). V was trimmed by 0 bases and J by 1 base, leaving 13 bases between them. This CDR3 region has 16 residues. In germline, CDR1 is SGHDT, CDR2 YYEEEE. CDR3 in amino acids: CASSLGARGKNTEAFF. CDR3 sequence (DNA): TGTGCCAGCAGCTTGGGGGCGCGGGGGAAGAACACTGAAGCTTTCTTT.

This clone occurred once. The conserved closing phenylalanine or tryptophan is absent in this CDR3, likely reflecting a read error. The chain combines TRBV6-5 with TRBJ1-2; no clear D gene. With 2 bases removed from V and 3 bases from J, the gap between germline ends came to 7 bases. CDR3 length equals 13 residues. Germline V gene lookup returns CDR1 MNHEY and CDR2 SVGAGI. The CDR3 is CASSYHEDYGYTL. CDR3 DNA: TGTGCCAGCAGTTACCACGAAGACTATGGCTACACCCTC.